This T cell receptor (beta chain) originates from a study of cytomegalovirus exposure and HLA in healthy donors. General study results and limits: In vitro experiments confirmed that three CMV-associated chains were specific for CMV antigens. In a later analysis, donors in an Asian-associated ancestry cluster reportedly had fewer N-insertions in productive TCRs than the cohort mean.

The PCR contained 60 Vbeta and 13 Jbeta primers. Profiled with immunoSEQ multiplex PCR; TCRdb holds only in-frame clones, not every one. Of 150,000 to 200,000 clones detected, 60% to 80% appear once; the ten largest clones hold more than 13%. In regard to this clone: What it binds is unknown.

The germline V gene encodes CDR1 MDHEN and CDR2 SYDVKM. This CDR3 has 14 residues. V lost 1 base and J lost 13, with 19 bases in between. This receptor was identified in a man aged 50 or older in good health and CMV-seropositive. The rearrangement links TRBV28 to TRBJ1-2; D is perhaps TRBD1 (5 bases). The sample taken for sequencing was PBMCs. CDR3 residues: CASSLSHRGTPVTF. The CDR3 region has the DNA TGTGCCAGCAGTTTATCCCACCGGGGGACGCCGGTCACCTTC.